The 17 T cell receptor beta chains given below trace back to one sample, sequenced in a study of response to subunit inactivated influenza vaccine. TCRdb reanalysed the RT-PCR reads using MiXCR and keeps one entry per CDR3 protein. Of some 850,000 distinct CDR3 sequences in the sample, approximately 18% are singletons; the top ten hold roughly 11%. Sequencing was performed on PBMCs from blood, taken approximately 5 days after vaccination. The receptors here all came from a man aged 50 or older who received an inactivated influenza vaccine.

This clonotype occurred a few times. This sequence joins TRBV12-3 or TRBV12-4 and TRBJ2-5, with D tentatively TRBD2 (5 bases). Trimming removed 1 base at V and 7 bases at J, with 10 bases between. CDR3 length equals 13 residues. The CDR3 sequence is CASSLEEVGTQYF. CDR3 DNA: TGTGCCAGCAGTTTAGAGGAGGTCGGGACCCAGTACTTC.

The rearrangement links TRBV12-3 or TRBV12-4 to TRBJ2-1, with a weak D call TRBD2 (6 bases). The CDR3 length is 15 residues. Trimming pared 3 bases from V and 8 bases from J, leaving 17 bases between. The CDR3 DNA reads as TGTGCCAGCAGTTTCGGGGGATTGCGGAATGATGAGCAGTTCTTC. Its protein is CASSFGGLRNDEQFF.

This clonotype was counted ten times or more. This chain's CDR3 is CSVEPLSSYNEQFF. CDR3 coding DNA: TGCAGCGTTGAGCCCCTGAGCTCCTACAATGAGCAGTTCTTC. The J gene is TRBJ2-1, the V gene TRBV29-1; D ambiguous. The CDR3 extends over 14 amino acids. The germline V gene has CDR1 SQVTM and CDR2 ANQGSEA. V lost 3 bases and J lost 0, with 9 bases in between.

The chain links TRBV12-3 or TRBV12-4 to TRBJ2-5; TRBD2 might be the D (6 bases). The CDR3 length is 13 residues. V gave up 8 bases and J gave up 5 bases, with 15 bases separating them. The CDR3 sequence: CASRKWEVETQYF. In DNA form, the CDR3 reads TGTGCCAGCCGAAAATGGGAGGTCGAGACCCAGTACTTC.

CDR3 residues: CASSPRTSGRFNNEQFF. CDR3 DNA: TGTGCCAGCAGTCCCCGGACTAGCGGGAGGTTTAACAATGAGCAGTTCTTC. The chain combines TRBV6-1 with TRBJ2-1, with TRBD2 identical over 14 bases. The J segment lost 5 bases and the V segment lost 5 bases, leaving 8 bases of the junction unmatched. The germline V gene encodes CDR1 MNHNS and CDR2 SASEGT. The CDR3 sequence is 17 residues long.

This clonotype was seen more than once but under ten times. J is TRBJ2-2 and V is TRBV9; D gene ambiguous. V was shortened by 7 bases and J by 8 bases, with 12 bases between the two germline ends. Germline V lookup: CDR1 SGDLS, CDR2 YYNGEE. The CDR3 length is 12 residues. The CDR3 coding sequence is TGTGCCAGCTCTATGTTGGAGGGGGAGCTGTTTTTT. This encodes CASSMLEGELFF. Drawing the rest from reference TRBV9 and TRBJ2-2, the complete variable domain is DSGVTQTPKHLITATGQRVTLRCSPRSGDLSVYWYQQSLDQGLQFLIQYYNGEERAKGNILERFSAQQFPDLHSELNLSSLELGDSALYFCASSMLEGELFFGEGSRLTVL.

The chain has TRBV30 and TRBJ1-1; 9 bases fit TRBD1. This CDR3 has 15 residues. Per germline, CDR1 GTSNPN and CDR2 SVGIG (reference sequence). J lost 1 base, V lost 0 bases, and 3 bases had no gene match. CDR3 nucleotides: TGTGCCTGGAGTGTGGGGGGACAGGGGAACACTGAAGCTTTCTTT. Amino acids: CAWSVGGQGNTEAFF.

The chain has TRBV5-5 and TRBJ1-2, with D possibly TRBD1 on 5 matching bases. Between the trimmed V and J ends, which lost 7 bases and 4 bases, there was a span of 17 bases. Germline values: CDR1 SGHKS, CDR2 YYEKEE (reference sequence). The CDR3 has 14 residues. CDR3 DNA: TGTGCCAGCCGCAAACCCGGGACCATCTATGGCTACACCTTC. Translated: CASRKPGTIYGYTF.

The genes are TRBV5-6 and TRBJ2-7, with unresolved D. Germline lookup yields CDR1 SGHDT and CDR2 YYEEEE. The CDR3 has 14 residues. Trimming left V 1 base short and J 5 bases short, with 13 bases between. CDR3 in amino acids: CASSLSPQWDEQYF. For the CDR3, the DNA is TGTGCCAGCAGCTTGAGCCCCCAGTGGGACGAGCAGTACTTC.

This clonotype was detected many times. This chain joins TRBV12-3 or TRBV12-4 and TRBJ2-5; the D is unclear. V lost 3 bases and J 0 bases, leaving 5 bases between the germline ends. The CDR3 spans 13 residues. CDR3 amino acids: CASSLSYQETQYF. The CDR3 region has the DNA TGTGCCAGCAGTTTGAGCTACCAAGAGACCCAGTACTTC.

This chain joins TRBV20-1 and TRBJ2-1, with 9 bases fitting TRBD2. Germline values: CDR1 DFQATT, CDR2 SNEGSKA (reference sequence). The CDR3 totals 17 residues. Germline trimming cut 2 bases from V and 4 bases from J; bases unmatched to any gene: 12. The CDR3 nucleotides read TGCAGTGCTAGACCCACCGGTGGTCTAGCGGGGTACAATGAGCAGTTCTTC. Protein: CSARPTGGLAGYNEQFF.

This clonotype has just a few counts. The genes are TRBV10-2 and TRBJ2-3, with 8 bases fitting TRBD2. The CDR3 is 16 residues long. V shed 5 bases and J 1 base; nucleotides not matched to a gene: 8. Germline V gives CDR1 WSHSY, CDR2 SAAADI. CDR3 sequence (DNA): TGCGCCAGCAGTAGATTAGCGGGGACCCGCACAGATACGCAGTATTTT. Protein: CASSRLAGTRTDTQYF.

Only a few counts were recorded for this clonotype. The V and J genes are TRBV20-1 and TRBJ2-3; D may correspond to TRBD1 or TRBD2 (5 bases each). Between the trimmed V and J ends, which lost 6 bases and 4 bases, there was a span of 14 bases. The CDR3 is 13 amino acids. Germline CDR1 DFQATT, CDR2 SNEGSKA (reference sequence). The CDR3 DNA reads TGCAGTGCCGGTTATCGGGGCCCAGATACGCAGTATTTT. Translated: CSAGYRGPDTQYF.

The CDR3 DNA is TGCAGTGCGACCGACAGGGGCGGAGGAGAGACCCAGTACTTC. Protein product: CSATDRGGGETQYF. The chain has TRBV20-1 and TRBJ2-5; 8 bases are a match to TRBD1. The CDR3 has 14 amino acids. The trim removed 6 bases at V and 4 bases at J, leaving 10 bases unmatched. CDR1 is DFQATT and CDR2 is SNEGSKA in the germline V gene (reference sequence).

This clonotype was seen many times. The chain joins TRBV20-1 to TRBJ1-2; 10 nucleotides match TRBD1. The CDR3 extends over 14 amino acids. The germline gives CDR1 DFQATT, CDR2 SNEGSKA (reference sequence). V shed 0 bases, J shed 8 bases, and the junction held 6 bases outside the gene matches. The CDR3 spells CSAREDRGRGGYTF. DNA of the CDR3: TGCAGTGCTAGAGAAGACAGGGGGCGTGGGGGCTACACCTTC.

This clonotype was seen only a few times. The chain joins TRBV29-1 to TRBJ1-2, with 9 bases matching TRBD1. This CDR3 has 16 residues. Germline CDR1 is SQVTM and CDR2 is ANQGSEA. V dropped 6 bases and J dropped 0; count of bases not matched to a gene: 11. The CDR3 here is CSVTGGGQDTNYGYTF. The DNA for the CDR3 is TGCAGCGTAACAGGGGGCGGGCAGGATACTAACTATGGCTACACCTTC. Variable domain in full (rest from reference TRBV29-1 and TRBJ1-2): SAVISQKPSRDICQRGTSLTIQCQVDSQVTMMFWYRQQPGQSLTLIATANQGSEATYESGFVIDKFPISRPNLTFSTLTVSNMSPEDSSIYLCSVTGGGQDTNYGYTFGSGTRLTVV.

The chain uses TRBV4-1 and TRBJ2-1, with D uncertain. The CDR3 covers 17 residues. CDR1 MGHRA and CDR2 YSYEKL come from the germline V gene. The V gene lost 0 bases and the J gene lost 0 bases, with 12 bases spanning the gap. In nucleotides, the CDR3 is TGCGCCAGCAGCCAAGATCGAGGCGTCTTCTCCTACAATGAGCAGTTCTTC. Amino acid sequence: CASSQDRGVFSYNEQFF.